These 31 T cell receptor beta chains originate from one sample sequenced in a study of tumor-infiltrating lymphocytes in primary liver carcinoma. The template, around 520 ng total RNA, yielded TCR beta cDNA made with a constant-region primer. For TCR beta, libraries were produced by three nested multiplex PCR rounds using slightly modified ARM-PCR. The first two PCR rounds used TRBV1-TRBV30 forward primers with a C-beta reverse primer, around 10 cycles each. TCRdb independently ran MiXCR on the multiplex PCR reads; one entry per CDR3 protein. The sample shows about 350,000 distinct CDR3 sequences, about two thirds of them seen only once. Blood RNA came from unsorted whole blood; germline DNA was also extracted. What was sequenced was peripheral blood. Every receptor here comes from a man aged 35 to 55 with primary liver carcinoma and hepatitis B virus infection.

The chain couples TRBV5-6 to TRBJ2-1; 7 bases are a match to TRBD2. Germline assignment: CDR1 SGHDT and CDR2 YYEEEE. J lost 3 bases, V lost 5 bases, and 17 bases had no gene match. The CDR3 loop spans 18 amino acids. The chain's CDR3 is CASSFWGLSGSLYNEQFF. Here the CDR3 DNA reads TGTGCCAGCAGTTTCTGGGGACTATCGGGTTCACTCTACAATGAGCAGTTCTTC.

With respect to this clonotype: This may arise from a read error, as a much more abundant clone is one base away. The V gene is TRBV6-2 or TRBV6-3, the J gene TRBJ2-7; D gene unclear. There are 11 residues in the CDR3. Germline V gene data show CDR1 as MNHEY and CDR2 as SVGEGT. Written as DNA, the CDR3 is TGTGTCAGCAGTTACTTGGACGAGCAGTACTTC. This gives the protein CVSSYLDEQYF.

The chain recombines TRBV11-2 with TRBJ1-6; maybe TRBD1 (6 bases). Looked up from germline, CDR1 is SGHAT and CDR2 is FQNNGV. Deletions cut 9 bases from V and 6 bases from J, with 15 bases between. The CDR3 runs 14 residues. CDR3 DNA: TGTGCCAGTAACCCCGGACAGATTAATTCACCCCTCCACTTT. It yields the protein CASNPGQINSPLHF.

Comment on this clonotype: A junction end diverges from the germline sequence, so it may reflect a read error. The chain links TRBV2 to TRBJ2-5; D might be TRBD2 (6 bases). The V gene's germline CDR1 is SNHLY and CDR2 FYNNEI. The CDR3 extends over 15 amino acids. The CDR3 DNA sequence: TGTGCCAGCAGTGAAGGGCAGGGAGGTCAAGGGACCCAGTACTTC. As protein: CASSEGQGGQGTQYF.

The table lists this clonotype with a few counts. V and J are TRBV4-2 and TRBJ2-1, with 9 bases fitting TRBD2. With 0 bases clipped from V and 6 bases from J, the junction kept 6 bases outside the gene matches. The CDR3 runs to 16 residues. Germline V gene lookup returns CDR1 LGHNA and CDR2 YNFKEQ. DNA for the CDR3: TGTGCCAGCAGCCAAGATCCTCCTAGCGGGGTCAATGAGCAGTTCTTC. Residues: CASSQDPPSGVNEQFF.

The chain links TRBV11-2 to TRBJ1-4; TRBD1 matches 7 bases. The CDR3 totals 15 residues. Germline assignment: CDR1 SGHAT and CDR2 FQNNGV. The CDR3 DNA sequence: TGTGTTAGCAGCTTAATGGGACAGACTAATGAAAAACTGTTTTTT. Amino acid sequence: CVSSLMGQTNEKLFF.

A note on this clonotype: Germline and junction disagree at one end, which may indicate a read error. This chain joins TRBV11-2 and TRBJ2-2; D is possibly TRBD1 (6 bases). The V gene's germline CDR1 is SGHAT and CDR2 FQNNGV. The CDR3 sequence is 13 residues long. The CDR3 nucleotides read TGTACCAGCAGCTTAGGGGGAGCCTGGGAGCTGTTTTTT. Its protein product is CTSSLGGAWELFF.

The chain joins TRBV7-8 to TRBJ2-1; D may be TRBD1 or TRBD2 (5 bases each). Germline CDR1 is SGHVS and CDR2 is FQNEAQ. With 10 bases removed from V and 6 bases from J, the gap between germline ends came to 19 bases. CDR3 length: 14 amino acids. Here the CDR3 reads CAISGGPLSNEQFF. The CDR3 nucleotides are TGTGCCATCTCTGGGGGACCTCTAAGCAATGAGCAGTTCTTC.

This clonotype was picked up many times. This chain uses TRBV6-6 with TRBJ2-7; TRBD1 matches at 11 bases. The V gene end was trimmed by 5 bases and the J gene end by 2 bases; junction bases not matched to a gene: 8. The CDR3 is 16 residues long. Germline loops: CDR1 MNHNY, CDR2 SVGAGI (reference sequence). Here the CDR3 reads CASSRDRGQGAYEQYF. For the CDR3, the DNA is TGTGCCAGCAGTCGGGACCGGGGACAGGGGGCCTACGAGCAGTACTTC.

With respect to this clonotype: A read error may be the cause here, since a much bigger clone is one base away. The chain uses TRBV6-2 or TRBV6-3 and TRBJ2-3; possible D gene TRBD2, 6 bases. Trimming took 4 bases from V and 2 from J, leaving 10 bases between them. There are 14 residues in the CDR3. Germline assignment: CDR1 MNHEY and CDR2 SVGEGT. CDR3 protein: CASSWDSITDTQYF. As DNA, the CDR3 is TGTGCCAGCAGTTGGGACTCCATCACAGATACGCAGTATTTT.

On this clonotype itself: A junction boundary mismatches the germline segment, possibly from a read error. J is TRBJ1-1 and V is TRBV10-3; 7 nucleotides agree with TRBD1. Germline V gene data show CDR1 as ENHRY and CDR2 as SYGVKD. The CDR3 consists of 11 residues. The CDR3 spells CAISGGTGASF. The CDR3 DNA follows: TGTGCCATCAGTGGGGGAACAGGGGCTTCCTTT.

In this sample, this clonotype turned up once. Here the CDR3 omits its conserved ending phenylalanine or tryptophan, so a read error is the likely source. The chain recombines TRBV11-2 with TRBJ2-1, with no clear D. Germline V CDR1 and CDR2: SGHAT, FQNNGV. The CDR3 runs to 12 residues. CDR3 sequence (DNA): TGTGCCAGCTGCTTAGATCTGGGTGAGCAGTTCCTC. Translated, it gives CASCLDLGEQFL.

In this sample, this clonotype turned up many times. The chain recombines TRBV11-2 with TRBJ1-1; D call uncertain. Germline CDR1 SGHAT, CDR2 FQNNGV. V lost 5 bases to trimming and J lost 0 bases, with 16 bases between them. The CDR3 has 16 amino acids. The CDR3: CASSRGPFGVNTEAFF. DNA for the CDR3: TGTGCCAGCAGCCGCGGACCCTTCGGGGTGAACACTGAAGCTTTCTTT.

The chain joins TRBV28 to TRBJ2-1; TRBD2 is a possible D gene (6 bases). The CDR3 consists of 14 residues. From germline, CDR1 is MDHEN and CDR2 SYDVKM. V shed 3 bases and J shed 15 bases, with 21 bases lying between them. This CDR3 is CASSLGGGVPSLFF. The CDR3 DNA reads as TGTGCCAGCAGTTTGGGTGGAGGGGTCCCATCTTTGTTCTTC.

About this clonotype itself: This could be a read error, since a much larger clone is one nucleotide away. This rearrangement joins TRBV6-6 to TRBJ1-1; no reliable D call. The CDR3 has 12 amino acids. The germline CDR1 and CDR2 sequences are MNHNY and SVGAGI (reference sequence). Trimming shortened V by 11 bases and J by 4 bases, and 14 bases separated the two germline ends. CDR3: CAGVNRSTEAFF. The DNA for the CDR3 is TGTGCCGGTGTTAATCGGAGCACTGAAGCTTTCTTT.

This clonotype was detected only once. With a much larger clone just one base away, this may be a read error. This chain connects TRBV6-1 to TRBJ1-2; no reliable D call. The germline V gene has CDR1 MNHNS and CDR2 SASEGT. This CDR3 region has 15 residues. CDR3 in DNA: TGTGCCAGCAGTGAAATGGGCCGGGTTAACTATAGCTACACCTTC. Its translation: CASSEMGRVNYSYTF.

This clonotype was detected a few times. The chain's CDR3 is CASSYFLAGVNEQFF. DNA of the CDR3: TGTGCCAGCAGTTACTTTTTGGCGGGAGTGAATGAGCAGTTCTTC. The rearrangement links TRBV6-2 or TRBV6-3 to TRBJ2-1; 7 nucleotides line up with TRBD2. CDR3 length: 15 amino acids. J was trimmed by 7 bases and V by 1 base; bases with no gene match: 7. Per germline, CDR1 MNHEY and CDR2 SVGEGT.

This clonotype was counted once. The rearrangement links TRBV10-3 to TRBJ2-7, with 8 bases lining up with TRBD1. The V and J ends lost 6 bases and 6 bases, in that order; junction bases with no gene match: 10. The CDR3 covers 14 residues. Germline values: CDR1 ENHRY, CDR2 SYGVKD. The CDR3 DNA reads TGTGCCATCAGGGCGGACAGGGATCTAGGCGAGCAGTACTTC. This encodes CAIRADRDLGEQYF.

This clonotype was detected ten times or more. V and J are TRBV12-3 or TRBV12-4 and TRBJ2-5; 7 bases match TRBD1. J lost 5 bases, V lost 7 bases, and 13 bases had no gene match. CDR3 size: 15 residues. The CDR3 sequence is CASTPRQGPLETQYF. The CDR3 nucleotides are TGTGCCAGCACCCCTAGACAGGGACCTTTGGAGACCCAGTACTTC.

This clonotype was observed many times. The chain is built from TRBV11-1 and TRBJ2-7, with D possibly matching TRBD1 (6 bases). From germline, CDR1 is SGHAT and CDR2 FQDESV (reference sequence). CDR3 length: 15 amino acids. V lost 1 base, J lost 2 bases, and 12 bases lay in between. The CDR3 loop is CASSLEAGVTYEQYF. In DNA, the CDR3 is TGTGCCAGCAGCTTAGAAGCAGGGGTTACCTACGAGCAGTACTTC.

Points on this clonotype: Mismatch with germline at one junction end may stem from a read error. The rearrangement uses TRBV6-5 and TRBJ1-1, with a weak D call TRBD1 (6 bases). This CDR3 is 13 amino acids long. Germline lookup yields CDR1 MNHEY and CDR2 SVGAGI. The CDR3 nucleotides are TGTGCCAGCTTCGGGGGGCCGAACGCTGAAGCTTTCTTT. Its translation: CASFGGPNAEAFF.

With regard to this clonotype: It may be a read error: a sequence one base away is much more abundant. CDR3 sequence reads: CNTNQGRTGELFF. CDR3 coding DNA: TGCAACACCAACCAGGGACGGACCGGGGAGCTGTTTTTT. V and J are TRBV29-1 and TRBJ2-2; D possibly matches TRBD1 or TRBD2 (5 bases each). Germline CDR1 SQVTM, CDR2 ANQGSEA. The CDR3 is 13 amino acids.

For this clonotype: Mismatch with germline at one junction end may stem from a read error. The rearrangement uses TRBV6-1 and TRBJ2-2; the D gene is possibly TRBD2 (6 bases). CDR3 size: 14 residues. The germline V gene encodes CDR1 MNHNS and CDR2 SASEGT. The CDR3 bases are TGTGCCAGCAGGCGGGACCATCTCACCTGGGAGCTGCTTTTT. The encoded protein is CASRRDHLTWELLF.

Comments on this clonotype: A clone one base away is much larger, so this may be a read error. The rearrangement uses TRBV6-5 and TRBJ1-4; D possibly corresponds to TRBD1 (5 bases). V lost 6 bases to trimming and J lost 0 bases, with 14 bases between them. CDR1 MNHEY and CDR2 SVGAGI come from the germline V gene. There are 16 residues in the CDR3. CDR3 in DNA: TGTGCCAGCAGGACGGGACTCACCTCAACTAATGAAAAACTGTTTTTT. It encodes CASRTGLTSTNEKLFF.

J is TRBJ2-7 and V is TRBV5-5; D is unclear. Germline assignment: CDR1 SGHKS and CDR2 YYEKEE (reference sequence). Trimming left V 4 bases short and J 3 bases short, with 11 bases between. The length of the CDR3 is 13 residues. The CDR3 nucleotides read TGTGCCAGCAGCCAAAACGGATGCTACGAGCAGTACTTC. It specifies CASSQNGCYEQYF.

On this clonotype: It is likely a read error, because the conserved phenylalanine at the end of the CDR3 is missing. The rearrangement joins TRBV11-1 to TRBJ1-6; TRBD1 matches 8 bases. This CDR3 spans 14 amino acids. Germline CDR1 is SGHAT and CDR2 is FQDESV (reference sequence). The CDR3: CASSRTGNNPPLHI. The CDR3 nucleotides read TGTGCCAGCAGCCGGACAGGGAATAATCCACCCCTCCACATT.

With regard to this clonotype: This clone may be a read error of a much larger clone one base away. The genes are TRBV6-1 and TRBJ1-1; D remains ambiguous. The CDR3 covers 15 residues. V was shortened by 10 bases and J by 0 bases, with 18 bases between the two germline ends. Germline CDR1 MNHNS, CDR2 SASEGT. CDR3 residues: CAIHTQAYLNTEAFF. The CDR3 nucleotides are TGTGCCATCCATACTCAAGCTTACCTGAACACTGAAGCTTTCTTT.

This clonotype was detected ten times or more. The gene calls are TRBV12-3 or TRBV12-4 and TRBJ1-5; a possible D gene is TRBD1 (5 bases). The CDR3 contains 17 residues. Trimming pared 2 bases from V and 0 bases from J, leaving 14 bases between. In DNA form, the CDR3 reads TGTGCCAGCAGTTTAACTGGGACGGTGAATAGCAATCAGCCCCAGCATTTT. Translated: CASSLTGTVNSNQPQHF.

The CDR3 loop is CASSEPSGDRRLRELFF. CDR3 coding DNA: TGTGCCAGCAGCGAACCATCAGGGGATCGGAGGCTACGGGAGCTGTTTTTT. The rearrangement joins TRBV11-2 to TRBJ2-2; TRBD1 might be the D (6 bases). CDR3 length equals 17 residues. Germline V gives CDR1 SGHAT, CDR2 FQNNGV. V lost 5 bases, J lost 9 bases, and 25 bases lay in between.

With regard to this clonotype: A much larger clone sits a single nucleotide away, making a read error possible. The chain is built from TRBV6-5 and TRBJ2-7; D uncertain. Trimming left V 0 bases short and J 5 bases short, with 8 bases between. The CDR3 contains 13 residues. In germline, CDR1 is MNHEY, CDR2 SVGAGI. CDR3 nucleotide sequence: TGTGCCAGCAGTTACTCAAGGAAACACGAGCAGTACTTC. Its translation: CASSYSRKHEQYF.

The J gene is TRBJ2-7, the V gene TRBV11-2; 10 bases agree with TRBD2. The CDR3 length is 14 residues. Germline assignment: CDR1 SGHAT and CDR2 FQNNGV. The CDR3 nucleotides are TGTGCCAGCGCACTAGCGGGGACATCCTACGAGCAGTATGTC. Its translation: CASALAGTSYEQYV.